The clone carrying this TCR beta chain has just one count. Its antigen is as yet unknown. This entry is derived from a study of cytomegalovirus exposure and HLA in healthy donors. Findings of the study overall: Within the data, a cluster of highly shared sequence variants was likely a sequencing artifact.

The CDR3 is made up of 17 amino acids. Trimming at V came to 5 bases and at J to 5 bases, leaving 10 bases not matched to a gene. Germline V lookup: CDR1 SGHVS, CDR2 FQNEAQ. PCR amplification relied on 60 Vbeta primers (plus 13 Jbeta primers). The assay was immunoSEQ multiplex PCR, and TCRdb's table has in-frame clones only and misses some. The table lists roughly 120,000 clones, approximately 80% of them singletons. The chain carries TRBV7-8 and TRBJ2-1, with 12 bases matching TRBD2. The specimen sequenced was PBMCs. The TCR originated in a woman aged 40 to 49 in good health and CMV-seronegative. DNA of the CDR3: TGTGCCAGCAGCCCGAGGACTAGCGGGGCGGTGAACAATGAGCAGTTCTTC. Translated: CASSPRTSGAVNNEQFF. Full variable domain (missing parts from reference TRBV7-8 and TRBJ2-1): GAGVSQSPRYKVAKRGQDVALRCDPISGHVSLFWYQQALGQGPEFLTYFQNEAQLDKSGLPSDRFFAERPEGSVSTLKIQRTQQEDSAVYLCASSPRTSGAVNNEQFFGPGTRLTVL.